This TCR beta chain is from a study of technical replicates of blood from a handful of donors. Measured with immunoSEQ multiplex PCR; TCRdb has only the in-frame clones, and not every one. The sample carries about 63,000 clones, around 87% recorded once. CDR3 length: 16 amino acids. CDR1 LNHDA and CDR2 SQIVND come from the germline V gene (reference sequence). Trimming shortened V by 3 bases and J by 0 bases, and 14 bases separated the two germline ends. The TCR was taken from a human donor in good health. Some clones in this sample may be carry-over from other donors' samples. The sample taken for sequencing was PBMCs. The chain couples TRBV19 to TRBJ1-2, with D perhaps TRBD1 (5 bases). CDR3 DNA sequence: TGTGCCAGTAGTATTATAACAGGACTAGCTAACTATGGCTACACCTTC. It encodes CASSIITGLANYGYTF.